Listed below are T cell receptor beta chains from one sample, sequenced in a study of cytomegalovirus exposure and HLA in healthy donors. The protocol was immunoSEQ multiplex PCR, while the TCRdb copy is restricted to in-frame clones and leaves out a portion. The top ten clones hold around 1.2% of a sample with about 190,000 clones, 75% to 90% of them seen once. The specimen was PBMCs. These TCRs come from a man aged 25-40 years in good health and CMV-seronegative. Each CDR3 is given with its conserved first and last residue. The order of the fields is D gene, clone size, J gene, CDR3 length, V gene, CDR3 DNA, CDR3 protein. A D gene is named only where the DNA matches it firmly. The size entry is marked missing in some rows and otherwise reads once, few, many or a size class.

d_gene: .
abundance: .
j_gene: TRBJ1-2
len: 14
v_gene: TRBV2
CDR3nt: TGTGCCAGCAGACGGACAGAGTCTAACTATGGCTACACCTTC
CDR3aa: CASRRTESNYGYTF

d_gene: .
abundance: .
j_gene: TRBJ1-1
len: 15
v_gene: TRBV4-1
CDR3nt: TGCGCCAGCAGCCAAGATGAATTCGGGGGCACTGAAGCTTTCTTT
CDR3aa: CASSQDEFGGTEAFF

d_gene: TRBD2
abundance: .
j_gene: TRBJ2-7
len: 14
v_gene: TRBV19
CDR3nt: TGTGCCAGTAGTATAGGGACTAGCTCCTACGAGCAGTACTTC
CDR3aa: CASSIGTSSYEQYF

d_gene: TRBD1
abundance: .
j_gene: TRBJ2-7
len: 16
v_gene: TRBV6-1
CDR3nt: TGTGCCAGCAGTGAAGATATGGGTCAGGGGGCGAATGAGCAGTACTTC
CDR3aa: CASSEDMGQGANEQYF

d_gene: .
abundance: .
j_gene: TRBJ2-5
len: 15
v_gene: TRBV4-3
CDR3nt: TGCGCCAGCAGCCAACAAGGGGGTGAGCCAGAGACCCAGTACTTC
CDR3aa: CASSQQGGEPETQYF

d_gene: .
abundance: .
j_gene: TRBJ1-5
len: 15
v_gene: TRBV7-2
CDR3nt: TGTGCCAGCAGCTTAGCAAGCAGGGCTGGTCAGCCCCAGCATTTT
CDR3aa: CASSLASRAGQPQHF

d_gene: .
abundance: .
j_gene: TRBJ1-5
len: 13
v_gene: TRBV7-9
CDR3nt: TGTGCCAGCAGCTTAAGGGGGGGTCAGCCCCAGCATTTT
CDR3aa: CASSLRGGQPQHF

d_gene: .
abundance: .
j_gene: TRBJ1-1
len: 16
v_gene: TRBV28
CDR3nt: TGTGCCAGCAGTTCGACCGGGACATTCACGAACACTGAAGCTTTCTTT
CDR3aa: CASSSTGTFTNTEAFF

d_gene: .
abundance: once
j_gene: TRBJ2-7
len: 12
v_gene: TRBV12-5
CDR3nt: TGTGCTAGTGGTGCCGAGGAGTACGAGCAGTACTTC
CDR3aa: CASGAEEYEQYF

d_gene: .
abundance: .
j_gene: TRBJ2-5
len: 14
v_gene: TRBV18
CDR3nt: TGTGCCAGCTCACCTTCGGCCCCCAGGGAGACCCAGTACTTC
CDR3aa: CASSPSAPRETQYF

d_gene: .
abundance: .
j_gene: TRBJ2-2
len: 13
v_gene: TRBV6-5
CDR3nt: TGTGCCAGCAGTTACGAGGGCCCCGGGGAGCTGTTTTTT
CDR3aa: CASSYEGPGELFF

d_gene: .
abundance: .
j_gene: TRBJ1-1
len: 13
v_gene: TRBV13
CDR3nt: TGTGCCAGCAGCTCCCGGGACTTCCTTGAAGCTTTCTTT
CDR3aa: CASSSRDFLEAFF

d_gene: .
abundance: .
j_gene: TRBJ2-1
len: 16
v_gene: TRBV21-1
CDR3nt: .
CDR3aa: CVSSKVAGGSYNEQFF

d_gene: .
abundance: .
j_gene: TRBJ1-5
len: 15
v_gene: TRBV5-1
CDR3nt: TGCGCCAGCAGCTTGGGCCAGGGTGGCAATCAGCCCCAGCATTTT
CDR3aa: CASSLGQGGNQPQHF

d_gene: .
abundance: .
j_gene: TRBJ2-7
len: 13
v_gene: TRBV28
CDR3nt: TGTGCCAGCAGTTTTTCTCAGGGATACGAGCAGTACTTC
CDR3aa: CASSFSQGYEQYF

d_gene: TRBD1
abundance: .
j_gene: TRBJ2-7
len: 16
v_gene: TRBV28
CDR3nt: TGTGCCAGCAGTTCAGAATCGACAGGGGAGCCTTACGAGCAGTACTTC
CDR3aa: CASSSESTGEPYEQYF

d_gene: TRBD2
abundance: .
j_gene: TRBJ2-5
len: 17
v_gene: TRBV28
CDR3nt: TGTGCCAGCAGCCCTGGGACTAGCGGGGGGGCGAGGGAGACCCAGTACTTC
CDR3aa: CASSPGTSGGARETQYF

d_gene: .
abundance: .
j_gene: TRBJ1-4
len: 17
v_gene: TRBV4-2
CDR3nt: TGTGCCAGCAGCCAGGCTACAACGGGACACGGTAATGAAAAACTGTTTTTT
CDR3aa: CASSQATTGHGNEKLFF

d_gene: TRBD1
abundance: .
j_gene: TRBJ2-2
len: 14
v_gene: TRBV7-7
CDR3nt: TGTGCTAGCAGCTCGTCAGGGGGTGCCGGGGAGCTGTTTTTT
CDR3aa: CASSSSGGAGELFF

d_gene: TRBD2
abundance: .
j_gene: TRBJ2-7
len: 13
v_gene: TRBV27
CDR3nt: TGTGCCAGCGGACTAGCGGGAGGGATCGAGCAGTACTTC
CDR3aa: CASGLAGGIEQYF

d_gene: TRBD2
abundance: .
j_gene: TRBJ2-2
len: 19
v_gene: TRBV7-9
CDR3nt: TGTTCCAGCAGCTTATTAGGGCCGGGAGGGCCCGGTAGGACCGGGGAGCTGTTTTTT
CDR3aa: CSSSLLGPGGPGRTGELFF

d_gene: .
abundance: .
j_gene: TRBJ2-1
len: 13
v_gene: TRBV28
CDR3nt: .
CDR3aa: CASSSSPVGTGIF